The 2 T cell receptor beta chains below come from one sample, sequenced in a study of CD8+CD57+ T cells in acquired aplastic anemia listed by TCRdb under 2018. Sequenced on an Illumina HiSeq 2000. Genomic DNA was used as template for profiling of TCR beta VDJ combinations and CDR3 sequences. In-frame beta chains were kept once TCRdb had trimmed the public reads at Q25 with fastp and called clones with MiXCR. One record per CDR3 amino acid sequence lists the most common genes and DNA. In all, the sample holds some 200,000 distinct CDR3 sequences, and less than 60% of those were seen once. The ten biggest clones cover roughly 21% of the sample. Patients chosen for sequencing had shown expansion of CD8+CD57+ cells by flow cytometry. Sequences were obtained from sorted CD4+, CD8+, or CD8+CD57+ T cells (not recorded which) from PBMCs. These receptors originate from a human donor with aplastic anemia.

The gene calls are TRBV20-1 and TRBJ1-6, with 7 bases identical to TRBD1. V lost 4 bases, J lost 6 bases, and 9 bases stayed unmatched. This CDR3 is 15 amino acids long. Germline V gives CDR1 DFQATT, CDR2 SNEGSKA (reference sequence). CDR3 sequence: CSATLATGFNSPLHF. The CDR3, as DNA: TGCAGTGCTACTCTAGCGACAGGGTTTAATTCACCCCTCCACTTT.

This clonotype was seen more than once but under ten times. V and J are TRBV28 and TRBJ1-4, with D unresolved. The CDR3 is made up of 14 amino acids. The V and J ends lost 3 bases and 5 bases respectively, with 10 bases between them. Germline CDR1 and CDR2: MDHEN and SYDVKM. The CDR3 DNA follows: TGTGCCAGCAGTTTGCCCCTACGAAATGAAAAACTGTTTTTT. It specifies CASSLPLRNEKLFF.